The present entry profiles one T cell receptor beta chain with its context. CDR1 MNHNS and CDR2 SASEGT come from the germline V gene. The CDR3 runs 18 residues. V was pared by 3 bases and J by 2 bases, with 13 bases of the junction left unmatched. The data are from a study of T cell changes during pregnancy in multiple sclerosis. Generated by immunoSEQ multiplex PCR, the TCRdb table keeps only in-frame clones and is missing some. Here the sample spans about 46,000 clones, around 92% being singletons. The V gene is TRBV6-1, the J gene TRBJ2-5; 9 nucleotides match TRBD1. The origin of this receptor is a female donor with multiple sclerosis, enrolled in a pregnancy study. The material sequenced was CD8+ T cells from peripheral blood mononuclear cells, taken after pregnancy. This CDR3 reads CASSDRYWTGVGQETQYF. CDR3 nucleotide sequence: TGTGCCAGCAGTGACCGATATTGGACAGGGGTCGGGCAAGAGACCCAGTACTTC.